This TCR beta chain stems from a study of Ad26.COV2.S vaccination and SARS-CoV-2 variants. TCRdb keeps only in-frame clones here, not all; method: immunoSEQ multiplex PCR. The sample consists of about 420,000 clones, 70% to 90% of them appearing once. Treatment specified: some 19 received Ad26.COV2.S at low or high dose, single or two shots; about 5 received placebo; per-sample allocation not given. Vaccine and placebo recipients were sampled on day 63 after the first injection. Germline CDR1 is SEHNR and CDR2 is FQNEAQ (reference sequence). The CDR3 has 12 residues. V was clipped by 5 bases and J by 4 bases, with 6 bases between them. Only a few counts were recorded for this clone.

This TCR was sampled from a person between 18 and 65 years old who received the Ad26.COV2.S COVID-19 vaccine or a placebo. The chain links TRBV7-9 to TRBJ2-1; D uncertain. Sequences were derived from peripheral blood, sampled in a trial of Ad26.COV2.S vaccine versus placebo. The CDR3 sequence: CASSAGYNEQFF. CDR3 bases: TGTGCCAGCAGCGCCGGGTACAATGAGCAGTTCTTC.